This TCR beta chain was sequenced during a study of T cell responses to AZD1222 COVID-19 vaccine. General study points: Researchers took repertoire samples only after the peak T cell response had come. The study identified only six AZD1222 recipients as seropositive at baseline. There were vaccine-associated CD4 TCRs across spike, dominant at 160-218 and 743-854.

Data came from immunoSEQ multiplex PCR; TCRdb stores just in-frame clones and leaves some out. The sample has more than 100,000 clones; about nine tenths are singletons. This clone was counted a single time. Its antigen is not known. This sample comprised peripheral blood, obtained on day 0 of AZD1222 vaccination. The receptor comes from an adult in good health.

The CDR3 nucleotides are TGTGCCAGCAGCCAAGCCGGGACACTGGATCAGCCCCAGCATTTT. Amino acids: CASSQAGTLDQPQHF. J is TRBJ1-5 and V is TRBV3-1 (or the pseudogene TRBV3-2), with D perhaps matching TRBD1 (6 bases). The CDR3 is 15 residues long. CDR1 LGHDT and CDR2 YNNKEL come from the germline V gene (reference sequence). V lost 1 base to trimming and J lost 5 bases, with 12 bases between them.